Reported below is one TCR beta chain. Its antigen is still unknown. This sample was taken from a study of persistence of HIV-infected CD4 T cells. Across the study: Median time on suppressive ART was about eight years. Study-wide results and limits: Degenerate expanded CDR3beta sequences were enriched among CMV- and Gag-responding cells.

The stimulus was an HIV-1 Gag 15-mer peptide pool, 0.85 to 1 ug/peptide/mL. Sorting selected CD4+ T cells upregulating both CD40 ligand and CD69. Suppressive ART was started during chronic HIV-1 infection in these adults. Plasma HIV-1 RNA stayed below 50 copies/mL for at least 4 years. The CDR3 extends over 18 amino acids. Trimming removed 2 bases from V and 2 bases from J; junction bases left unmatched: 14. Germline values: CDR1 ENHRY, CDR2 SYGVKD. The libraries were made with immunoSEQ version 4 in survey mode. Here immunoSEQ multiplex PCR was the method, and the copy in TCRdb shows in-frame clones only, minus some. The sample consists of more than 8,500 clones, approximately 77% of them appearing once.

The starting material was CD4+ T cells sorted from PBMCs after roughly 19-hour stimulation, obtained from a patient who received antiretroviral therapy. The rearrangement links TRBV10-3 to TRBJ1-1; 7 nucleotides align to TRBD1. This TCR was sampled from an adult woman with HIV who was CMV-seropositive. CDR3: CAISEPRQGGGKNTEAFF. In DNA, the CDR3 is TGTGCCATCAGTGAGCCGCGACAGGGTGGTGGGAAAAACACTGAAGCTTTCTTT.